A single sample gave rise to the 9 T cell receptor beta chains below, sequenced in a study of OX40 agonist ivuxolimab in advanced cancers. Repertoires were generated with immunoSEQ multiplex PCR, while TCRdb's copy carries only in-frame clones and drops some. The data show roughly 19,000 clones, around 84% seen once. Sequences were derived from CD4+ or CD8+ T cells sorted from blood, sampled in a trial of the OX40 agonist ivuxolimab. The receptor source for this set is an adult with an advanced solid tumor such as melanoma, head and neck, liver or kidney cancer.

V is TRBV5-4 and J is TRBJ1-2; possibly TRBD1 for D (6 bases). Germline V lookup: CDR1 SGHNT, CDR2 YYREEE (reference sequence). Trimming left V 4 bases short and J 5 bases short, with 21 bases between. The CDR3 spans 16 residues. The CDR3 nucleotides are TGTGCCAGCAGCAGCATTAAAGGACAGCACCTTTATGGCTACACCTTC. Encoded protein: CASSSIKGQHLYGYTF.

The rearrangement uses TRBV6-6 and TRBJ2-7; 7 bases map to TRBD2. CDR1 MNHNY and CDR2 SVGAGI come from the germline V gene (reference sequence). The CDR3 is 15 residues long. V was clipped by 2 bases and J by 1 base; unmatched bases: 5. The CDR3 spells CASSYDTGGSYEQYF. DNA for the CDR3: TGTGCCAGCAGTTACGATACGGGGGGATCCTACGAGCAGTACTTC.

The rearrangement joins TRBV6-1 to TRBJ1-6; D uncertain. The CDR3 length is 15 residues. CDR1 MNHNS and CDR2 SASEGT come from the germline V gene. The V end lost 2 bases, the J end lost 10 bases, and 15 bases lay between the germline ends. CDR3 nucleotides: TGTGCCAGCAGTGAAAATGTTCCGGGCGGCTCACCCCTCCACTTT. It codes for CASSENVPGGSPLHF.

The rearrangement uses TRBV5-1 and TRBJ2-3; 8 nucleotides agree with TRBD2. The trim removed 1 base at V and 1 base at J, leaving 5 bases unmatched. The CDR3 extends over 16 amino acids. Per the germline V gene, CDR1 is SGHRS and CDR2 is YFSETQ. The CDR3 region has the DNA TGCGCCAGCAGCTTGAATGCGGGGGGAGGCACAGATACGCAGTATTTT. It codes for CASSLNAGGGTDTQYF. The full variable domain, completed using reference TRBV5-1 and TRBJ2-3, is KAGVTQTPRYLIKTRGQQVTLSCSPISGHRSVSWYQQTPGQGLQFLFEYFSETQRNKGNFPGRFSGRQFSNSRSEMNVSTLELGDSALYLCASSLNAGGGTDTQYFGPGTRLTVL.

V usage is TRBV5-6 and J usage is TRBJ1-4; D may be TRBD1 (6 bases). The CDR3 contains 15 residues. Trimming removed 4 bases from V and 0 bases from J, with 10 bases in between. Germline V gene sequence: CDR1 SGHDT, CDR2 YYEEEE. The DNA for the CDR3 is TGTGCCAGCAGCAAGACAGGTCCAACTAATGAAAAACTGTTTTTT. It specifies CASSKTGPTNEKLFF.

This chain's CDR3 is CASRDSGGPTDTQYF. The CDR3 bases are TGTGCCAGCAGAGATAGCGGGGGCCCCACAGATACGCAGTATTTT. The chain is built from TRBV6-6 and TRBJ2-3; 9 bases map to TRBD2. Germline V gene sequence: CDR1 MNHNY, CDR2 SVGAGI (reference sequence). This CDR3 spans 15 amino acids. V lost 6 bases and J lost 2; bases outside the gene matches: 6.

The chain couples TRBV6-6 to TRBJ2-3; no definite D call. The CDR3 is 12 residues long. The V and J ends lost 4 bases and 6 bases respectively, with 8 bases between them. Germline V gives CDR1 MNHNY, CDR2 SVGAGI (reference sequence). CDR3 sequence reads: CASSSAADTQYF. CDR3 DNA sequence: TGTGCCAGCAGTTCCGCCGCGGATACGCAGTATTTT.

The chain couples TRBV6-5 to TRBJ2-1; 7 bases are a match to TRBD2. The CDR3 is 16 amino acids. V was pared by 0 bases and J by 1 base, with 3 bases of the junction left unmatched. The V gene's germline CDR1 is MNHEY and CDR2 SVGAGI. The CDR3 reads CASSYSSRGSYNEQFF. CDR3 in DNA: TGTGCCAGCAGTTACTCGTCGCGGGGGTCCTACAATGAGCAGTTCTTC.

The chain recombines TRBV6-6 with TRBJ2-1, with 9 bases lining up with TRBD1. The CDR3 consists of 15 residues. Germline V lookup: CDR1 MNHNY, CDR2 SVGAGI (reference sequence). The V gene end was trimmed by 6 bases and the J gene end by 2 bases; junction bases not matched to a gene: 5. The CDR3 here is CASRFGQGPYNEQFF. CDR3 nucleotides: TGTGCCAGCAGATTCGGACAGGGGCCCTACAATGAGCAGTTCTTC.